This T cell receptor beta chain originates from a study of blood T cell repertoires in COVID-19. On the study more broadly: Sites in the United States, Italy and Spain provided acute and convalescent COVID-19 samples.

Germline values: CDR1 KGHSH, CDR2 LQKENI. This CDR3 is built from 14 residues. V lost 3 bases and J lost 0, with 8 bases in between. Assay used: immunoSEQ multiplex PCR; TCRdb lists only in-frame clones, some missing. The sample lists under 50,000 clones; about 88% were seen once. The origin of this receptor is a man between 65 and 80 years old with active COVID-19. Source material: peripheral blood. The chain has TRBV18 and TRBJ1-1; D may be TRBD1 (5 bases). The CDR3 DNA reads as TGTGCCAGCTCACCGGGGCTGATGAACACTGAAGCTTTCTTT. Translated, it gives CASSPGLMNTEAFF.